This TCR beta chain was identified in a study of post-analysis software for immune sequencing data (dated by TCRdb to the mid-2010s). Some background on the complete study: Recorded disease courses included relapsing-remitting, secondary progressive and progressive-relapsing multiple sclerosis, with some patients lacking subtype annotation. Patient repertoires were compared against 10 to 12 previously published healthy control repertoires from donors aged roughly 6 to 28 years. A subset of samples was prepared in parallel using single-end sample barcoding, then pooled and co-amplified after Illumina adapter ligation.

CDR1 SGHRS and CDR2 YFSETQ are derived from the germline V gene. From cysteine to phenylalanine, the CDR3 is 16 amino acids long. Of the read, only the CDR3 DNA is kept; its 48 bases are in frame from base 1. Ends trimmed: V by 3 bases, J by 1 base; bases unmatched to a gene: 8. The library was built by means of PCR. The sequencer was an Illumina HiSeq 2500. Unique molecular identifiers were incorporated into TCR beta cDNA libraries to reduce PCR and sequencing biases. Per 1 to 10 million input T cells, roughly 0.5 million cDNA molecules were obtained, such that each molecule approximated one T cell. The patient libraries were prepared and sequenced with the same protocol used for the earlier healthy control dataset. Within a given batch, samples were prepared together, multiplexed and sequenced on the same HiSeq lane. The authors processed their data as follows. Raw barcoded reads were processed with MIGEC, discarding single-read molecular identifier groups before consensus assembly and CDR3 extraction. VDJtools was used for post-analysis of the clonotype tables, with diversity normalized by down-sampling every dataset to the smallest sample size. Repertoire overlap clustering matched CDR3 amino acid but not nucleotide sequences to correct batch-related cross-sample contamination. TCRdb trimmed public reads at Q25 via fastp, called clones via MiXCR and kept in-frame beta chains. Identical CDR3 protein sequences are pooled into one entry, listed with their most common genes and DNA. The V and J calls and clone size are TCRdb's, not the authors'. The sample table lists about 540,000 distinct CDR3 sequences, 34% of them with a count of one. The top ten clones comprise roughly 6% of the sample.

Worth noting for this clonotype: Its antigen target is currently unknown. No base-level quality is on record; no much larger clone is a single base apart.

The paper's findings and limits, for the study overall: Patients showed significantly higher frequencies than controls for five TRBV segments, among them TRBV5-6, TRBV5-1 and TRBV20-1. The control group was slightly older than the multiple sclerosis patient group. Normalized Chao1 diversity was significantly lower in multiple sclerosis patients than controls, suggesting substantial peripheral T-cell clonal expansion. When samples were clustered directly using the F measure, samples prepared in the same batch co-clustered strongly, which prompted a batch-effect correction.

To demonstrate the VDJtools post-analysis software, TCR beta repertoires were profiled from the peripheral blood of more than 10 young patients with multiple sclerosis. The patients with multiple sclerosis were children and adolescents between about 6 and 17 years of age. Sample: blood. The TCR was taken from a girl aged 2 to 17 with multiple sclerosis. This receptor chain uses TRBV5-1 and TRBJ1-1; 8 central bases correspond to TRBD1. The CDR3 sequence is CASSWTGSPSNTEAFF. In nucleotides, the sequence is TGCGCCAGCAGCTGGACAGGGTCGCCCTCGAACACTGAAGCTTTCTTT.